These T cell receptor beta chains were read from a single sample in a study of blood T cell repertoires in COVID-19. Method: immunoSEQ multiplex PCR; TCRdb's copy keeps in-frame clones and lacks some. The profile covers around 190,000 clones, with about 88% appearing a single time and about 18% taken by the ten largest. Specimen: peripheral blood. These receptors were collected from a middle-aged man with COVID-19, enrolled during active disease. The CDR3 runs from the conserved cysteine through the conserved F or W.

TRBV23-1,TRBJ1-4,CASSQSGQGSSYEKLFF
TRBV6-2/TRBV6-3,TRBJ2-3,CASSYETSGGRADTQYF
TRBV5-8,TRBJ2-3,CASSRGQMGDTQYF
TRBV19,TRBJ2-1,CASSILAEGSEQFF
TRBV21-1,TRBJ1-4,CASSNGQFLF
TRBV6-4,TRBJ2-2,CASSALENTGELFF
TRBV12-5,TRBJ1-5,CASGTQGQSNQPQHF
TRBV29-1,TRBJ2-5,CSAFQVPETQYF
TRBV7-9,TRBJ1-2,CASSRADSLYGYTF
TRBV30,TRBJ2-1,CALENSGVEWFF
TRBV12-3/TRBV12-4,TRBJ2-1,CASSYNRGEQFF
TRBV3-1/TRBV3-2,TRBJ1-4,CASSHRSGPGAEKLFF
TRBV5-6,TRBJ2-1,CASSWGVAGSPSYNEQFF
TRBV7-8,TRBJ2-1,CASSGYSGSFGTYNEQFF
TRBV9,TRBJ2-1,CASSLMTSVNEQFF
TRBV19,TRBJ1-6,CASSLLPGLNNSPLHF
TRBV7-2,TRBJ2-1,CASSFETYNEQFF
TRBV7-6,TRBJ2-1,CASSPLAGAGNNEQFF
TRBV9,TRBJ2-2,CASSHASAANTGELFF
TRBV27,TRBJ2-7,CASRPGQGNVDPYEQYF
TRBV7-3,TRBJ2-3,CASSLGRGGLADTDTQYF
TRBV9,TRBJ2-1,CASSPLAGGPGEQFF
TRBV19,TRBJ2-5,CASAARGTQYF
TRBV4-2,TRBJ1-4,CASSQSGGTGNEKLFF
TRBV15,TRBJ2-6,CATSREGAVTGANVLTF
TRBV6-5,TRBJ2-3,CASSFATPTDTQYF
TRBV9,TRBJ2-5,CASSPRLNSQETQYF
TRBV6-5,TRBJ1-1,CASTPGQENTEAFF
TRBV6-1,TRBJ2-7,CASSEVTGGTYEQYF